The 28 T cell receptor beta chains below were found in one sample sequenced in a study of OX40 agonist ivuxolimab in advanced cancers. Assay: immunoSEQ multiplex PCR; the TCRdb copy retains only in-frame clones and omits some. This table holds 20,000 to 25,000 clones, around 80% found once. The sequencing here drew on CD4+ or CD8+ T cells sorted from blood, taken in a trial of the OX40 agonist ivuxolimab. All receptors derive from an adult with an advanced solid tumor such as melanoma, head and neck, liver or kidney cancer.

The chain employs TRBV25-1 and TRBJ1-4, with 12 bases that match TRBD1. The CDR3 is 12 residues long. Unmatched junction bases numbered 2, after V lost 10 bases and J lost 8 bases. Germline loops: CDR1 MGHDK, CDR2 SYGVNS. The CDR3 DNA reads as TGTGCCACAGGGACAGGGGGCGAAAAACTGTTTTTT. Its translation is CATGTGGEKLFF.

CDR3 sequence (DNA): TGTGCCAGCAGCGTAGCACGGGAGCTCTCCTACAATGAGCAGTTCTTC. Its protein is CASSVARELSYNEQFF. The chain couples TRBV9 to TRBJ2-1; TRBD2 might be the D (6 bases). Germline CDR1 reads SGDLS; CDR2 reads YYNGEE. The CDR3 runs to 16 residues. V was shortened by 0 bases and J by 0 bases, with 10 bases between the two germline ends.

The chain links TRBV4-3 to TRBJ2-7; the match to TRBD1 covers 7 bases. V was clipped by 4 bases and J by 3 bases; unmatched bases: 3. The CDR3 consists of 13 residues. CDR1 is LGHNA and CDR2 is YSLEER in the germline V gene. The chain's CDR3 is CASSRDRGYEQYF. CDR3 nucleotide sequence: TGCGCCAGCAGCCGGGACAGAGGCTACGAGCAGTACTTC.

J is TRBJ1-2 and V is TRBV12-5; unclear D gene. The CDR3 totals 16 residues. Germline V lookup: CDR1 LGHNT, CDR2 FRNRAP. The ends were cut back, 2 bases at V and 2 bases at J, with 15 bases in the middle. The CDR3 region has the DNA TGTGCTAGTGGTTTGCCACCTATGGGAGGGAACTATGGCTACACCTTC. This sequence encodes CASGLPPMGGNYGYTF.

The chain carries TRBV4-2 and TRBJ1-1, with a possible D match to TRBD1 (6 bases). CDR1 is LGHNA, CDR2 YNFKEQ, per germline. The length of the CDR3 is 14 residues. The ends were cut back, 2 bases at V and 3 bases at J, with 10 bases in the middle. As DNA, the CDR3 is TGTGCCAGCAGCCAAATTGAGGGGGACACTGAAGCTTTCTTT. Residues: CASSQIEGDTEAFF.

V usage is TRBV29-1 and J usage is TRBJ1-2, with no clear D. CDR3 length: 12 residues. Germline loops: CDR1 SQVTM, CDR2 ANQGSEA. Trimming removed 4 bases from V and 6 bases from J, with 12 bases in between. The CDR3 sequence: CSVGFGVNGYTF. The DNA of the CDR3 is TGCAGCGTTGGATTCGGGGTGAATGGCTACACCTTC.

With regard to this clone: It may be a read error: a sequence one base away is much more abundant. This chain links TRBV5-1 with TRBJ1-5; D may be TRBD1 (5 bases). CDR3 length equals 14 residues. Germline CDR1 is SGHRS and CDR2 is YFSETQ. Trimming removed 3 bases at V and 5 bases at J, with 12 bases between. Here the CDR3 DNA reads TGCGCCAGCAGCTGGGGGGGGGTGGATCAGCCCCAGCATTTT. It encodes CASSWGGVDQPQHF.

This chain connects TRBV27 to TRBJ1-1, with D unresolved. Germline CDR1 MNHEY, CDR2 SMNVEV (reference sequence). The CDR3 runs to 14 residues. Trimming pared 3 bases from V and 0 bases from J, leaving 8 bases between. The CDR3 DNA follows: TGTGCCAGCAGTTTCACTCCTATGAACACTGAAGCTTTCTTT. It translates to CASSFTPMNTEAFF.

The chain joins TRBV9 to TRBJ2-1; D is undetermined. CDR3 size: 15 residues. The germline V and J ends were trimmed by 2 bases and 5 bases, with 14 bases remaining between them. In germline, CDR1 is SGDLS, CDR2 YYNGEE. The CDR3 DNA is TGTGCCAGCAGCGTCCTTGGGCAACTTAACAATGAGCAGTTCTTC. Amino acid sequence: CASSVLGQLNNEQFF.

The rearrangement joins TRBV27 to TRBJ2-4; D possibly corresponds to TRBD1 (5 bases). The CDR3 runs 16 residues. Trimming removed 4 bases at V and 0 bases at J, with 13 bases between. Germline CDR1 and CDR2: MNHEY and SMNVEV (reference sequence). The chain's CDR3 is CASSSDSILAKNIQYF. The CDR3 DNA reads TGTGCCAGCAGTTCCGACAGTATCCTAGCCAAAAACATTCAGTACTTC.

The rearrangement links TRBV4-1 to TRBJ1-6, with no clear D. This CDR3 spans 16 amino acids. Germline CDR1 reads MGHRA; CDR2 reads YSYEKL. V lost 3 bases to trimming and J lost 5 bases, with 14 bases between them. The CDR3 DNA reads as TGCGCCAGCAGCCAGCCCCGAACAGAGGATAATTCACCCCTCCACTTT. This sequence encodes CASSQPRTEDNSPLHF.

A few counts support this clone. The V call is TRBV13, the J call TRBJ2-1, with TRBD2 as a possible D gene (6 bases). Trimming stripped 6 bases from V and 4 bases from J, with 13 bases between. Germline lookup yields CDR1 PRHDT and CDR2 FYEKMQ (reference sequence). The CDR3 has 14 residues. CDR3 in amino acids: CASSRGGEYNEQFF. The CDR3 bases are TGTGCCAGCAGTAGGGGCGGGGAATACAATGAGCAGTTCTTC.

The DNA of the CDR3 is TGTGCCAGCAGTCCAGCGGGGGGGAGTACCCAGTACTTC. It codes for CASSPAGGSTQYF. J is TRBJ2-5 and V is TRBV2; 10 bases fit TRBD2. V shed 5 bases and J 8 bases; nucleotides not matched to a gene: 5. This CDR3 region has 13 residues. The V gene's germline CDR1 is SNHLY and CDR2 FYNNEI.

V and J are TRBV4-1 and TRBJ1-1; possible D gene TRBD1, 5 bases. V was trimmed by 1 base and J by 3 bases, leaving 12 bases between them. Germline loops: CDR1 MGHRA, CDR2 YSYEKL. This CDR3 contains 15 residues. In DNA, the CDR3 is TGCGCCAGCAGCCAAGGGGCGGGGCCGGACACTGAAGCTTTCTTT. Residues: CASSQGAGPDTEAFF.

The rearrangement uses TRBV11-2 and TRBJ1-1, with D unresolved. The CDR3 loop spans 16 amino acids. From germline, CDR1 is SGHAT and CDR2 FQNNGV. The V gene lost 4 bases and the J gene lost 0 bases, with 15 bases spanning the gap. Here the CDR3 reads CASSSKLAPMNTEAFF. The DNA of the CDR3 is TGTGCCAGCAGCTCTAAGTTAGCGCCGATGAACACTGAAGCTTTCTTT.

This chain joins TRBV27 and TRBJ1-2, with a possible D match to TRBD1 (5 bases). The CDR3 covers 12 residues. Germline V lookup: CDR1 MNHEY, CDR2 SMNVEV (reference sequence). With 8 bases removed from V and 4 bases from J, the gap between germline ends came to 11 bases. CDR3 coding DNA: TGTGCCAGCGCAGACAGCTTCTATGGCTACACCTTC. It specifies CASADSFYGYTF.

J is TRBJ1-2 and V is TRBV2, with D maybe TRBD1 (5 bases). In germline, CDR1 is SNHLY, CDR2 FYNNEI. The V end lost 9 bases, the J end lost 5 bases, and 19 bases lay between the germline ends. This CDR3 is built from 14 residues. The CDR3 protein is CARKTGLVSYGYTF. CDR3 coding DNA: TGTGCCAGAAAAACAGGACTTGTATCGTATGGCTACACCTTC.

The genes are TRBV4-2 and TRBJ2-5, with 8 nucleotides matching TRBD2. The CDR3 has 16 residues. V dropped 0 bases and J dropped 5; count of bases not matched to a gene: 8. Per germline, CDR1 LGHNA and CDR2 YNFKEQ. The CDR3 reads CASSQEDGRGVETQYF. As DNA, the CDR3 is TGTGCCAGCAGCCAAGAGGATGGGCGGGGGGTGGAGACCCAGTACTTC.

The chain couples TRBV7-2 to TRBJ1-1; D call uncertain. V lost 1 base and J lost 5, with 14 bases in between. The germline CDR1 and CDR2 sequences are SGHTA and FQGNSA. This CDR3 contains 15 residues. The CDR3 DNA reads TGTGCCAGCAGCTTAGGCCCATCACGGGGAACTGAAGCTTTCTTT. Translating it yields CASSLGPSRGTEAFF.

The chain recombines TRBV10-3 with TRBJ2-1; TRBD2 matches at 9 bases. Germline V gives CDR1 ENHRY, CDR2 SYGVKD. The CDR3 is 14 amino acids. V lost 7 bases to trimming and J lost 8 bases; unmatched junction nucleotides: 9. CDR3 nucleotides: TGTGCCATCAAGCGGACTAGCGAAAGGGATGAGCAGTTCTTC. It specifies CAIKRTSERDEQFF.

This rearrangement joins TRBV5-1 to TRBJ2-7; 7 bases line up with TRBD1. With 4 bases clipped from V and 0 bases from J, the junction kept 4 bases outside the gene matches. Germline loops: CDR1 SGHRS, CDR2 YFSETQ. This CDR3 is built from 14 residues. The DNA for the CDR3 is TGCGCCAGCAGCCTACGGGACAGCTCCTACGAGCAGTACTTC. This codes for CASSLRDSSYEQYF.

The rearrangement joins TRBV27 to TRBJ2-7; 10 nucleotides agree with TRBD1. Trimming at V came to 5 bases and at J to 7 bases, leaving 14 bases not matched to a gene. This CDR3 comprises 16 residues. Germline CDR1 is MNHEY and CDR2 is SMNVEV (reference sequence). CDR3 amino acids: CASSPRDRGSVGEQYF. In DNA form, the CDR3 reads TGTGCCAGCAGTCCCCGGGACAGGGGCTCGGTGGGAGAGCAGTACTTC.

The chain couples TRBV14 to TRBJ1-2; no definite D call. The CDR3 totals 15 residues. Trimming cost V 1 base and J 5 bases, with 14 bases left between them. Germline V gene lookup returns CDR1 SGHDN and CDR2 FVKESK. CDR3: CASSQAHSGVYGYTF. DNA of the CDR3: TGTGCCAGCAGCCAAGCCCATAGCGGAGTGTATGGCTACACCTTC.

This chain joins TRBV6-6 and TRBJ2-7; D ambiguous. Germline-derived CDR1 and CDR2 are MNHNY and SVGAGI (reference sequence). The CDR3 has 12 residues. Trimming stripped 0 bases from V and 3 bases from J, with 3 bases between. CDR3 protein: CASSYSDYEQYF. The CDR3 bases are TGTGCCAGCAGTTACTCTGACTACGAGCAGTACTTC.

The chain employs TRBV5-6 and TRBJ2-7; D may match TRBD1 or TRBD2 (6 bases each). The CDR3 contains 14 residues. From germline, CDR1 is SGHDT and CDR2 YYEEEE. V was cut by 2 bases and J by 2 bases, with 11 bases left in between. CDR3 protein: CASSLGGLTYEQYF. The CDR3 DNA is TGTGCCAGCAGCTTAGGGGGGCTGACCTACGAGCAGTACTTC.

In its sample, this clone was seen once. V usage is TRBV5-5 and J usage is TRBJ1-3, with D unresolved. Trimming cost V 4 bases and J 2 bases, with 7 bases left between them. There are 13 residues in the CDR3. From germline, CDR1 is SGHKS and CDR2 YYEKEE (reference sequence). CDR3 region: CASSPLAGNTIYF. CDR3 nucleotides: TGTGCCAGCAGCCCCTTAGCTGGAAACACCATATATTTT. Filled out from reference TRBV5-5 and TRBJ1-3, the complete variable domain reads DAGVTQSPTHLIKTRGQQVTLRCSPISGHKSVSWYQQVLGQGPQFIFQYYEKEERGRGNFPDRFSARQFPNYSSELNVNALLLGDSALYLCASSPLAGNTIYFGEGSWLTVV.

This chain connects TRBV6-6 to TRBJ2-7; TRBD1 agrees at 12 bases. The CDR3 is 15 residues long. The V gene's germline CDR1 is MNHNY and CDR2 SVGAGI (reference sequence). V lost 4 bases, J lost 4 bases, and 5 bases stayed unmatched. The CDR3 sequence: CASSSRDRGLYEQYF. The CDR3, as DNA: TGTGCCAGCAGTTCCCGGGACAGGGGGCTGTACGAGCAGTACTTC.

V is TRBV10-3 and J is TRBJ1-1; D perhaps matches TRBD1 (6 bases). V shed 4 bases and J shed 5 bases, with 26 bases lying between them. The germline CDR1 and CDR2 sequences are ENHRY and SYGVKD. The length of the CDR3 is 18 residues. CDR3 nucleotides: TGTGCCATCAGTGGGGGGGGACAATACTCTCAAACGGAAACTGAAGCTTTCTTT. Encoded protein: CAISGGGQYSQTETEAFF.